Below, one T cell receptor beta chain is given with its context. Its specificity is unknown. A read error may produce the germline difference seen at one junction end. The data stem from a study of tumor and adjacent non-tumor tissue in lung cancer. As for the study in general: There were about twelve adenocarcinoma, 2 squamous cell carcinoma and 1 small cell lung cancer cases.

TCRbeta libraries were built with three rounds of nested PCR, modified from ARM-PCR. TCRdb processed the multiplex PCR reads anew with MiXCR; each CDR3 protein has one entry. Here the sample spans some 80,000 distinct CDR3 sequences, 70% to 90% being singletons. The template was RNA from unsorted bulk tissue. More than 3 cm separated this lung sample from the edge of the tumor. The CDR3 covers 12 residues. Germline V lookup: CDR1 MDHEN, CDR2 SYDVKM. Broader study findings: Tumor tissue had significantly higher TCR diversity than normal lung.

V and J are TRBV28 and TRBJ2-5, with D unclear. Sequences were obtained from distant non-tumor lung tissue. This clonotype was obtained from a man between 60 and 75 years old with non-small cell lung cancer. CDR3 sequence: CASSRSQDTQYF. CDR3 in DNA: TGTGCCAGCAGCCGGTCTCAAGATACCCAGTACTTC.